This TCR beta chain was captured by sequencing in a study of T cell responses to AZD1222 COVID-19 vaccine. Findings of the study overall: Donor demographics were predominantly white British with a female majority; clonal diversity may be underestimated. Baseline seropositives among AZD1222 recipients totaled only 5 to 7.

Concerning this clone itself: Antigen: not known.

Libraries were prepared by immunoSEQ multiplex PCR; TCRdb keeps only in-frame clonotypes and omits some of them. The sample has more than 120,000 clones, roughly nine tenths seen once. This CDR3 spans 11 amino acids. The germline CDR1 and CDR2 sequences are MNHEY and SVGAGI. The V gene lost 6 bases and the J gene lost 6 bases, with 8 bases spanning the gap. This clonotype originated in an adult who received the AZD1222 COVID-19 vaccine. Sequenced material: peripheral blood, taken 28 days after the second AZD1222 dose. V usage is TRBV6-5 and J usage is TRBJ1-2; D is ambiguous. The CDR3 reads CASSRGDGYTF. The CDR3, as DNA: TGTGCCAGCAGCCGAGGAGATGGCTACACCTTC.